This T cell receptor beta chain was recorded in a study of radiation and T cells in renal cell carcinoma. V gave up 1 base and J gave up 5 bases, with 3 bases separating them. CDR1 is MNHNS, CDR2 SASEGT, per germline. There are 13 residues in the CDR3. Treatment indicated: 15 Gy SBRT to primary tumor, nephrectomy 4 weeks later. The table came from immunoSEQ multiplex PCR; TCRdb's copy has only in-frame clones and leaves some out. In the table there are 15,000 to 20,000 clones, roughly 50% of which are singletons. The J gene is TRBJ1-6, the V gene TRBV6-1; D is ambiguous. The sample here was tumor tissue, taken from a patient whose treatment included radiotherapy and nephrectomy. This sequence originates from a woman aged 55-69 years with renal cell carcinoma. CDR3 bases: TGTGCCAGCAGTGAAGTAAATAATTCACCCCTCCACTTT. Translating gives CASSEVNNSPLHF.